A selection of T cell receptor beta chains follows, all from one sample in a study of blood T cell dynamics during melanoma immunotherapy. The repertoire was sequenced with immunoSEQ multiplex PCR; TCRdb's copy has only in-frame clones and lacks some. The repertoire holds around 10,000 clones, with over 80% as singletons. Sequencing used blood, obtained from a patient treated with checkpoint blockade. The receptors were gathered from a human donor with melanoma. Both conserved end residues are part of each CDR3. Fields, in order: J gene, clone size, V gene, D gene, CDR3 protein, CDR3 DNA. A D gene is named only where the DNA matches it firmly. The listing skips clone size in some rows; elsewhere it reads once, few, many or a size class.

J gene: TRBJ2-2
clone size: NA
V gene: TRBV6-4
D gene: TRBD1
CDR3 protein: CASSPGQGESGELFF
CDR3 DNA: TGTGCCAGCAGTCCCGGACAGGGGGAATCCGGGGAGCTGTTTTTT

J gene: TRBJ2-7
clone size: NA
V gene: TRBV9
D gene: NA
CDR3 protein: CASSVEPVPIYEQYF
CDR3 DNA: TGTGCCAGCAGCGTAGAACCCGTACCCATCTACGAGCAGTACTTC

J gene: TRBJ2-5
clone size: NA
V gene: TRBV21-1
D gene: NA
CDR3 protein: CASSKDDVRETQYF
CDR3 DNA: TGTGCCAGCAGCAAAGATGACGTTCGGGAGACCCAGTACTTC

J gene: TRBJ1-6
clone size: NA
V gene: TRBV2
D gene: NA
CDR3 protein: CASSESRTGVAPLHF
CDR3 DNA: TGTGCCAGCAGTGAATCGAGGACGGGGGTGGCACCCCTCCACTTT

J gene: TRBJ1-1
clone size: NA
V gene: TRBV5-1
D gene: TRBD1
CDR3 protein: CASSPGDRGPETEAFF
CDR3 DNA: TGCGCCAGCAGCCCAGGGGACAGGGGGCCGGAGACTGAAGCTTTCTTT

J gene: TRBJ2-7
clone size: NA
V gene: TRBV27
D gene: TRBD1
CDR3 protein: CASKRTGGYEQYF
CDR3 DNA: TGTGCCAGCAAAAGGACAGGGGGCTACGAGCAGTACTTC

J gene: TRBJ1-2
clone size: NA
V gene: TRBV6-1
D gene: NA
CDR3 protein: CASRTASNYGYTF
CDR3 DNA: TGTGCCAGCAGGACAGCTTCTAACTATGGCTACACCTTC

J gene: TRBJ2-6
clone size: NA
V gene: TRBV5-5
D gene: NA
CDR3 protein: CASSSGGTGANVLTF
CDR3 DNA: TGTGCCAGCAGCTCCGGCGGAACTGGGGCCAACGTCCTGACTTTC

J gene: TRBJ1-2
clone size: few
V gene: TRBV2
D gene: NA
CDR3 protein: CASSDSVYGYTF
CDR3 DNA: TGTGCCAGCAGTGATTCAGTCTATGGCTACACCTTC

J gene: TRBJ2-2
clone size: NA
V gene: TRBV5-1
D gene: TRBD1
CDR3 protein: CASSLDRGRDTGELFF
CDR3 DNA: TGCGCCAGCAGCTTGGACAGGGGTAGGGACACCGGGGAGCTGTTTTTT

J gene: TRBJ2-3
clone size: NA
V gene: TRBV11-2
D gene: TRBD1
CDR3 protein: CASSLGQGLDTQYF
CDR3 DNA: TGTGCCAGCAGCTTGGGACAGGGGTTAGATACGCAGTATTTT

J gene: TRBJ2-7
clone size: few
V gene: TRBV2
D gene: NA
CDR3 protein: CASSMGTYEQYF
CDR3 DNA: TGTGCCAGTTCAATGGGAACCTACGAGCAGTACTTC

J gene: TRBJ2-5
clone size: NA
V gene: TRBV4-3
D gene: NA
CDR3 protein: CASSQDQYGAGYQETQYF
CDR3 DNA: TGCGCCAGCAGCCAAGATCAGTACGGGGCGGGGTACCAAGAGACCCAGTACTTC

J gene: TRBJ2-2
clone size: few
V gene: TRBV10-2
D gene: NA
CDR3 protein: CASSEGAANTGELFF
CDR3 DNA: TGCGCCAGCAGTGAGGGGGCAGCCAACACCGGGGAGCTGTTTTTT

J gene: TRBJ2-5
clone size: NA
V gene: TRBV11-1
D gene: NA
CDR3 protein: CASSFRGPQETQYF
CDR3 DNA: TGTGCCAGCAGCTTTCGGGGACCCCAAGAGACCCAGTACTTC

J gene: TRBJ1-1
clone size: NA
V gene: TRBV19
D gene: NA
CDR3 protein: CASSIASGRQNTEAFF
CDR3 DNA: TGTGCCAGTAGTATAGCTTCGGGCAGACAGAACACTGAAGCTTTCTTT

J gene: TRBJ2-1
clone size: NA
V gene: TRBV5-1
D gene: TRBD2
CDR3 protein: CASSSVPTSGGRNEQFF
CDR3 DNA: TGCGCCAGCAGCTCCGTACCCACTAGCGGGGGGCGCAATGAGCAGTTCTTC

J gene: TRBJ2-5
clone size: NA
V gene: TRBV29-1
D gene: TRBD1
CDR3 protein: CSVERAGGTQYF
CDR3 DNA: TGCAGCGTTGAAAGGGCAGGGGGGACCCAGTACTTC

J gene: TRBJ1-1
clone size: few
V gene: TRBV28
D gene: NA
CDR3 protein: CASRGAGDRGEAFF
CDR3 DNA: TGTGCCAGCAGAGGGGCAGGGGATAGAGGTGAAGCTTTCTTT

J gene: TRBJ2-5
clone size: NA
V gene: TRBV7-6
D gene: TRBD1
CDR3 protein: CASSPRTGRLGETQYF
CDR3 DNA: TGTGCCAGCAGCCCCCGGACAGGGAGGCTCGGAGAGACCCAGTACTTC

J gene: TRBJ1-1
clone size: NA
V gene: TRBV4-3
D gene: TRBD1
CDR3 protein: CASSPGQGLNTEAFF
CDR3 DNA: TGCGCCAGCAGCCCCGGACAGGGACTGAACACTGAAGCTTTCTTT

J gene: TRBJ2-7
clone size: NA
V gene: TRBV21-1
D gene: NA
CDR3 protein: CASSKMPGIAGRAYEQYF
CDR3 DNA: TGTGCCAGCAGCAAAATGCCCGGTATAGCGGGGAGGGCATACGAGCAGTACTTC

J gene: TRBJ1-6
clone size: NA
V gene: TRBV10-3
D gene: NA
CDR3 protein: CAISRDEDSPLHF
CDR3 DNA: TGTGCCATCAGTCGGGACGAGGATTCACCCCTCCACTTT

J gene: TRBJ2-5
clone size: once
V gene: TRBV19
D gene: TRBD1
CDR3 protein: CASSPQPGGRETQYF
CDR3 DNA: TGTGCCAGTAGCCCTCAACCAGGGGGTCGCGAGACCCAGTACTTC

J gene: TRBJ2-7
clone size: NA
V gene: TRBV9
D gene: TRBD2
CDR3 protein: CASSVGGSSVDEQYF
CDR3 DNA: TGTGCCAGCAGCGTGGGGGGGTCGTCAGTCGACGAGCAGTACTTC

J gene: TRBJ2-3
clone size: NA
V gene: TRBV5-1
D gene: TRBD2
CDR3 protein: CASSSDILAGRTDTQYF
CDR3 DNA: TGCGCCAGCAGCTCGGATATACTAGCGGGGCGCACAGATACGCAGTATTTT

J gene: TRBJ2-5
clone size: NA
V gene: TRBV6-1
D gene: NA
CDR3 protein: CASSEGETQYF
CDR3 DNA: TGTGCCAGCAGCGAGGGAGAGACCCAGTACTTC

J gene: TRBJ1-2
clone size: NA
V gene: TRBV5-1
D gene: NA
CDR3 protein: CASSSPPGQNYGYTF
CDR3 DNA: TGCGCCAGCAGCTCGCCTCCTGGACAGAACTATGGCTACACCTTC

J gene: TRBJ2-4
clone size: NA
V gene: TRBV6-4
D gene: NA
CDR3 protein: CASAKNIQYF
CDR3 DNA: TGTGCCAGCGCCAAAAACATTCAGTACTTC

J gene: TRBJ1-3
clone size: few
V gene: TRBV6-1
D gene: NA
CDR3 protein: CASSDRRHTSGNTIYF
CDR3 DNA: TGTGCCAGCAGTGACCGCCGACATACCTCTGGAAACACCATATATTTT

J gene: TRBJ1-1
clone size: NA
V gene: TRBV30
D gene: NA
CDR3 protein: CAWSLRGNTEAFF
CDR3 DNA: TGTGCCTGGAGTTTACGTGGGAACACTGAAGCTTTCTTT

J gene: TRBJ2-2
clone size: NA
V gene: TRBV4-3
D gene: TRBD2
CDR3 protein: CASSQDPRGGGTGELFF
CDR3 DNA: TGCGCCAGCAGCCAAGATCCCCGGGGGGGAGGGACCGGGGAGCTGTTTTTT

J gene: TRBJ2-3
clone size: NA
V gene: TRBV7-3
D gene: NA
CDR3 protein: CASSSPVGAGTDTQYF
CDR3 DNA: TGTGCCAGCAGCTCCCCCGTGGGGGCCGGCACAGATACGCAGTATTTT

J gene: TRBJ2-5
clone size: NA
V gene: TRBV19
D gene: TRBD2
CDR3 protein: CASSKGAGGRETQYF
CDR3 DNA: TGTGCCAGTAGTAAGGGAGCGGGGGGTCGAGAGACCCAGTACTTC

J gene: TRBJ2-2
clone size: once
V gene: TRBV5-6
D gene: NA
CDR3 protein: CASSPNGQLNTGELFF
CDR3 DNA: TGTGCCAGCAGCCCCAACGGACAGCTAAACACCGGGGAGCTGTTTTTT

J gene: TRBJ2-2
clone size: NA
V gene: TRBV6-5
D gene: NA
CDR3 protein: CASSGGRGNTGELFF
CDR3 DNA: TGTGCCAGCAGTGGTGGGCGGGGTAACACCGGGGAGCTGTTTTTT

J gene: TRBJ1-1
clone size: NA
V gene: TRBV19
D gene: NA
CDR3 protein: CASSLLFPGTEAFF
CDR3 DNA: TGTGCCAGTAGCCTACTGTTCCCGGGCACTGAAGCTTTCTTT

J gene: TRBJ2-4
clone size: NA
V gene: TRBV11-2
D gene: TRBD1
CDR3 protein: CASSSMGQGAWKNIQYF
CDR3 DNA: TGTGCCAGCAGCTCGATGGGACAGGGGGCGTGGAAAAACATTCAGTACTTC

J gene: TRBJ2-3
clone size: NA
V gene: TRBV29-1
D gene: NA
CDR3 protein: CSFTDAGTQYF
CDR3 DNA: TGCAGCTTTACGGACGCGGGGACGCAGTATTTT

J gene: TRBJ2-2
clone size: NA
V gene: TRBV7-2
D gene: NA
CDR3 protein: CASSNRRDTGELFF
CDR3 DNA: TGTGCCAGCAGCAATCGGAGGGACACCGGGGAGCTGTTTTTT

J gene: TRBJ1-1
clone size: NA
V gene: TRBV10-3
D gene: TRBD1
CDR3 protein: CAISEPDRGPEAFF
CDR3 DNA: TGTGCCATCAGTGAGCCTGACAGGGGCCCTGAAGCTTTCTTT

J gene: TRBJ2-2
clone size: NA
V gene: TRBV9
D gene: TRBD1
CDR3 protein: CASSGTGGANGELFF
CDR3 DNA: TGTGCCAGCAGCGGGACAGGGGGCGCCAACGGGGAGCTGTTTTTT

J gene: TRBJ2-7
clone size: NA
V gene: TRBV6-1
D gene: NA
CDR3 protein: CASSDLTGRASSYEQYF
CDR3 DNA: TGTGCCAGCAGTGACCTAACAGGGAGGGCGTCTTCCTACGAGCAGTACTTC

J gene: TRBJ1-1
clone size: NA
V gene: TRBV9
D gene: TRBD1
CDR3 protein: CASSSQTGVGGTEAFF
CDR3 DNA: TGTGCCAGCAGCTCGCAGACAGGGGTGGGCGGCACTGAAGCTTTCTTT

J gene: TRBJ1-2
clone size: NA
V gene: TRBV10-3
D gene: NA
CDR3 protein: CAITPGTPSNYGYTF
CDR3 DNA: TGTGCCATCACCCCAGGGACACCATCTAACTATGGCTACACCTTC

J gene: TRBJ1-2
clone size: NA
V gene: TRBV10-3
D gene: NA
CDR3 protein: CAISESSGGYNGYTF
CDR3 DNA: TGTGCCATCAGTGAGTCCTCCGGAGGGTATAACGGCTACACCTTC

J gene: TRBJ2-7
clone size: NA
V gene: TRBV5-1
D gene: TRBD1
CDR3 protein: CASSPSGTAALYEQYF
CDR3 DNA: TGCGCCAGCAGCCCGTCCGGGACAGCGGCTCTCTACGAGCAGTACTTC

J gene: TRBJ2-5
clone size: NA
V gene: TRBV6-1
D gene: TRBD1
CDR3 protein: CASSERGPSETQYF
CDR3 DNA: TGTGCCAGCAGTGAAAGGGGGCCCAGTGAGACCCAGTACTTC

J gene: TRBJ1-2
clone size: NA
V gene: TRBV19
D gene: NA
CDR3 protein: CASSIGAGQGNSGYTF
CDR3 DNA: TGTGCCAGTAGTATAGGTGCGGGACAAGGAAATAGTGGCTACACCTTC

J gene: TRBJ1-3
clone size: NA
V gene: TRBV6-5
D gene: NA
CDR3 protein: CASSYSQGNTIYF
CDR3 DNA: TGTGCCAGCAGTTACTCGCAGGGAAACACCATATATTTT

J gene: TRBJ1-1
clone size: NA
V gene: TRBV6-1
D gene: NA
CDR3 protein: CASSDFLGGEAFF
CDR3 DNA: TGTGCCAGCAGTGACTTCCTCGGGGGAGAAGCTTTCTTT

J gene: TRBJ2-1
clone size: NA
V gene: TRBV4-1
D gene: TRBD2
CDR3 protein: CASSQAGLAGAYEQFF
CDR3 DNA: TGCGCCAGCAGCCAAGCGGGACTAGCGGGGGCGTATGAGCAGTTCTTC

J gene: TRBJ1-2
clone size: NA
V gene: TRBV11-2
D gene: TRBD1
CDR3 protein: CASSSGQGDYGYTF
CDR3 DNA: TGTGCCAGCAGCTCCGGACAGGGGGACTATGGCTACACCTTC

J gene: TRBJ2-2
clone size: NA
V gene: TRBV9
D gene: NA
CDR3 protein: CASSATANTGELFF
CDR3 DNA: TGTGCCAGCAGCGCTACTGCGAACACCGGGGAGCTGTTTTTT

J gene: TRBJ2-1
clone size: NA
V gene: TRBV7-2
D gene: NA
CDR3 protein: CASSLGLDPHGEQFF
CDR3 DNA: TGTGCCAGCAGCTTAGGGCTTGACCCCCACGGTGAGCAGTTCTTC